This T cell receptor beta chain was identified during a study of cytomegalovirus exposure and HLA in healthy donors. Across the whole study: Out of a few hundred genotyped donors, about 80% belonged to the Caucasian-associated ancestry cluster.

Study findings and constraints: Most TCR beta V segments were productive about 90% or about 30% of the time in an earlier analysis. Reportedly, a later analysis found an Asian-associated ancestry cluster had fewer N-insertions than the approximately 640-donor mean. Of the V segments, some could not be distinguished, including TRBV6-2 and TRBV6-3, and were excluded.

Germline trimming cut 5 bases from V and 6 bases from J; bases unmatched to any gene: 4. CDR1 and CDR2 (germline): MNHEY, SVGAGI. The CDR3 loop spans 12 amino acids. Primers for the PCR totalled 60 Vbeta and 13 Jbeta. Produced via immunoSEQ multiplex PCR; TCRdb's table is partial and in-frame only. Here the sample spans 150,000 or so clones, around 82% being singletons. Concerning this clone itself: Its specificity is not known.

Sequencing was carried out using PBMCs. This rearrangement joins TRBV6-5 to TRBJ2-7; 7 nucleotides align to TRBD1. The TCR sequence derives from a man between 18 and 35 years old in good health and CMV-seropositive. The CDR3 sequence: CASSPDRVEQYF. The CDR3 DNA follows: TGTGCCAGCAGTCCCGACAGGGTCGAGCAGTACTTC.